Below are 24 T cell receptor beta chains sequenced from a single sample in a study of blood T cells in healthy people across ages. PCR was performed a second time for about 7 to 12 cycles using a sample-barcoded 5' primer and a J-beta primer mix. From the 5' RACE reads, TCRdb called clonotypes with MiXCR, one entry per CDR3 protein. The sample comprises some 900,000 distinct CDR3 sequences, roughly 52% of which are singletons, and about an eighth rests with the top ten. The sequencing sample was made of blood. The receptor set was obtained from a man aged 30 to 45 in good health.

The V gene is TRBV24-1, the J gene TRBJ2-1; 7 nucleotides align to TRBD2. The J call could be wrong; TRBJ2-7 is a better fit for the DNA end. The CDR3 sequence is 14 residues long. Germline CDR1 reads KGHDR; CDR2 reads SFDVKD. The CDR3 nucleotides are TGTGCCACCAGTGATTGGACCGCTAGCGGTGTGCAGTACTTC. Its protein product is CATSDWTASGVQYF.

V and J are TRBV6-2 or TRBV6-3 and TRBJ2-3; unclear D gene. This CDR3 comprises 12 residues. With 8 bases removed from V and 5 bases from J, the gap between germline ends came to 11 bases. CDR1 is MNHEY, CDR2 SVGEGT, per germline. CDR3 region: CASWLPGDTQYF. The CDR3 nucleotides are TGTGCCAGCTGGTTACCCGGAGATACGCAGTATTTT.

The chain is built from TRBV25-1 and TRBJ1-1; D unclear. The CDR3 covers 14 residues. Trimming shortened V by 4 bases and J by 5 bases, and 14 bases separated the two germline ends. Germline lookup yields CDR1 MGHDK and CDR2 SYGVNS. The CDR3 DNA is TGTGCCAGCAGTGTGACGGGCCCCTTTACTGAAGCTTTCTTT. Translating it yields CASSVTGPFTEAFF.

This clonotype has more than one count but fewer than ten. The chain joins TRBV7-8 to TRBJ2-1; 12 positions match TRBD2. Germline V gene lookup returns CDR1 SGHVS and CDR2 FQNEAQ. Trimming at V came to 5 bases and at J to 4 bases, leaving 6 bases not matched to a gene. The CDR3 runs to 16 residues. The CDR3 protein is CASSLWTSGVYNEQFF. The CDR3 nucleotides read TGTGCCAGCAGCCTCTGGACTAGCGGGGTTTACAATGAGCAGTTCTTC.

There are a few counts of this clonotype. V usage is TRBV20-1 and J usage is TRBJ2-7, with TRBD2 identical over 8 bases. The germline gives CDR1 DFQATT, CDR2 SNEGSKA (reference sequence). With 2 bases clipped from V and 6 bases from J, the junction kept 12 bases outside the gene matches. CDR3 length equals 15 residues. The DNA for the CDR3 is TGCAGTGCTAGAAACATTATGGCTAGCGGGCCCGAGCAGTACTTC. The encoded protein is CSARNIMASGPEQYF.

The V and J genes are TRBV10-3 and TRBJ2-7, with TRBD1 matching 11 bases. The length of the CDR3 is 16 residues. The J segment lost 3 bases and the V segment lost 1 base, leaving 5 bases of the junction unmatched. Germline CDR1 and CDR2: ENHRY and SYGVKD. The CDR3, as DNA: TGTGCCATCAGTGAGTTGAGGACAGGGGGCAGCTACGAGCAGTACTTC. Protein: CAISELRTGGSYEQYF.

This clonotype has ten or more counts. The J gene is TRBJ2-5, the V gene TRBV20-1, with TRBD1 as a possible D gene (6 bases). This CDR3 has 13 residues. The germline gives CDR1 DFQATT, CDR2 SNEGSKA (reference sequence). Deletions cut 5 bases from V and 2 bases from J, with 12 bases between. The CDR3 here is CSARDKYQETQYF. The CDR3 DNA is TGCAGTGCTCGGGACAAGTATCAAGAGACCCAGTACTTC.

This rearrangement joins TRBV28 to TRBJ2-5; 8 bases match TRBD1. This CDR3 region has 15 residues. Germline assignment: CDR1 MDHEN and CDR2 SYDVKM. V lost 2 bases and J lost 6; bases outside the gene matches: 8. The CDR3 reads CASSLLRTGIQTQYF. The CDR3 DNA reads TGTGCCAGCAGTTTACTGCGGACAGGGATCCAGACCCAGTACTTC. Together with reference TRBV28 and TRBJ2-5, the CDR3 gives the full variable domain: DVKVTQSSRYLVKRTGEKVFLECVQDMDHENMFWYRQDPGLGLRLIYFSYDVKMKEKGDIPEGYSVSREKKERFSLILESASTNQTSMYLCASSLLRTGIQTQYFGPGTRLLVL.

This rearrangement joins TRBV4-1 to TRBJ1-2; D call uncertain. The CDR3 loop spans 15 amino acids. Germline CDR1 is MGHRA and CDR2 is YSYEKL. V was cut by 2 bases and J by 8 bases, with 18 bases left in between. DNA for the CDR3: TGCGCCAGCAGCCAAAAAGGGAGGCAGTTTCACGGCTACACCTTC. This codes for CASSQKGRQFHGYTF.

This clonotype came up a few times. This chain uses TRBV7-8 with TRBJ2-1; D may be TRBD1 (6 bases). Germline V gives CDR1 SGHVS, CDR2 FQNEAQ. V was clipped by 1 base and J by 7 bases, with 17 bases between them. The CDR3 totals 16 residues. For the CDR3, the DNA is TGTGCCAGCAGCTTAGTGGCGCAGGGGCTCGGGAATGAGCAGTTCTTC. Amino acid sequence: CASSLVAQGLGNEQFF.

The rearrangement uses TRBV7-2 and TRBJ2-1; 12 bases map to TRBD1. This CDR3 has 17 residues. The germline CDR1 and CDR2 sequences are SGHTA and FQGNSA. The J segment lost 13 bases and the V segment lost 1 base, leaving 14 bases of the junction unmatched. DNA of the CDR3: TGTGCCAGCAGCTTAGAGGCCGGGACAGGGGGCGTGGGGACCCAGTTCTTC. Its protein is CASSLEAGTGGVGTQFF.

This clonotype turned up a few times. This sequence joins TRBV5-1 and TRBJ2-1, with D perhaps assigned TRBD1 or TRBD2 (5 bases each). The germline gives CDR1 SGHRS, CDR2 YFSETQ. The CDR3 loop spans 13 amino acids. With 7 bases removed from V and 5 bases from J, the gap between germline ends came to 13 bases. The CDR3 loop is CASHPGPNNEQFF. The DNA of the CDR3 is TGCGCCAGCCATCCGGGACCGAACAATGAGCAGTTCTTC.

The V call is TRBV11-2, the J call TRBJ1-2, with D tentatively TRBD1 (5 bases). CDR3 length equals 14 residues. Trimming shortened V by 0 bases and J by 7 bases, and 12 bases separated the two germline ends. CDR1 is SGHAT and CDR2 is FQNNGV in the germline V gene. CDR3 nucleotides: TGTGCCAGCAGCTTAGATCAGGGTAGATCTGGCTACACCTTC. Its translation: CASSLDQGRSGYTF.

The V call is TRBV12-3 or TRBV12-4, the J call TRBJ1-1; D possibly corresponds to TRBD1 (6 bases). The CDR3 spans 12 residues. V was shortened by 7 bases and J by 7 bases, with 13 bases between the two germline ends. Here the CDR3 reads CASTRGEVEAFF. CDR3 nucleotides: TGTGCCAGCACAAGGGGGGAGGTTGAAGCTTTCTTT.

This clonotype was counted only a few times. The rearrangement uses TRBV7-9 and TRBJ2-1, with D possibly being TRBD1 (5 bases). Germline CDR1 and CDR2: SEHNR and FQNEAQ (reference sequence). V was cut by 5 bases and J by 6 bases, with 11 bases left in between. The CDR3 spans 13 residues. In DNA form, the CDR3 reads TGTGCCAGCAGCGTTAGGGGTGTCAATGAGCAGTTCTTC. Translating gives CASSVRGVNEQFF.

This clonotype has a handful of counts. The rearrangement links TRBV7-9 to TRBJ2-5; no reliable D call. The V and J ends lost 5 bases and 4 bases respectively, with 11 bases between them. The CDR3 covers 13 residues. Germline V gives CDR1 SEHNR, CDR2 FQNEAQ (reference sequence). CDR3 sequence (DNA): TGTGCCAGCAGCCCCGGTTTGCCAGAGACCCAGTACTTC. Amino acid sequence: CASSPGLPETQYF.

This chain links TRBV2 with TRBJ2-3, with D tentatively TRBD1 or TRBD2 (5 bases each). The CDR3 consists of 16 residues. V was pared by 5 bases and J by 0 bases, with 15 bases between. In germline, CDR1 is SNHLY, CDR2 FYNNEI. CDR3 sequence: CASSPSGSLSTDTQYF. CDR3 in DNA: TGTGCCAGCAGTCCGTCAGGGAGTCTCAGCACAGATACGCAGTATTTT. Based on the CDR3 plus reference TRBV2 and TRBJ2-3, the full variable domain is EPEVTQTPSHQVTQMGQEVILRCVPISNHLYFYWYRQILGQKVEFLVSFYNNEISEKSEIFDDQFSVERPDGSNFTLKIRSTKLEDSAMYFCASSPSGSLSTDTQYFGPGTRLTVL.

This rearrangement joins TRBV6-5 to TRBJ2-3; TRBD2 might be the D (7 bases). V gave up 0 bases and J gave up 3 bases, with 10 bases separating them. The V gene's germline CDR1 is MNHEY and CDR2 SVGAGI. CDR3 length: 15 amino acids. This chain's CDR3 is CASSYSAGATDTQYF. CDR3 DNA: TGTGCCAGCAGTTACTCTGCGGGGGCAACAGATACGCAGTATTTT.

The chain links TRBV4-1 to TRBJ2-1; a weak D match, TRBD2 (5 bases). The CDR3 has 15 residues. V was pared by 0 bases and J by 6 bases, with 12 bases between. Germline-derived CDR1 and CDR2 are MGHRA and YSYEKL. This chain's CDR3 is CASSQDLLGGNEQFF. The DNA of the CDR3 is TGCGCCAGCAGCCAAGACCTCCTTGGAGGCAATGAGCAGTTCTTC.

The gene calls are TRBV6-6 and TRBJ1-2, with 12 bases identical to TRBD1. This CDR3 comprises 16 residues. In germline, CDR1 is MNHNY, CDR2 SVGAGI (reference sequence). V lost 4 bases, J lost 4 bases, and 7 bases stayed unmatched. The chain's CDR3 is CASSSGTGGPTYGYTF. The CDR3 DNA reads as TGTGCCAGCAGTTCCGGGACAGGGGGCCCAACCTATGGCTACACCTTC.

This sequence joins TRBV14 and TRBJ1-4, with 7 bases fitting TRBD1. Germline CDR1 reads SGHDN; CDR2 reads FVKESK. The CDR3 consists of 16 residues. V lost 0 bases and J lost 5; bases outside the gene matches: 6. CDR3 residues: CASSQDKGQTNEKLFF. As DNA, the CDR3 is TGTGCCAGCAGCCAAGATAAGGGACAGACAAATGAAAAACTGTTTTTT.

This clonotype showed up just once. The chain employs TRBV25-1 and TRBJ1-1, with a tentative D call TRBD1 (6 bases). In germline, CDR1 is MGHDK, CDR2 SYGVNS. The V gene lost 5 bases and the J gene lost 0 bases, with 16 bases spanning the gap. The CDR3 extends over 16 amino acids. The CDR3 sequence is CASSYLPGTLNTEAFF. The CDR3 region has the DNA TGTGCCAGCAGTTACCTTCCCGGGACACTGAACACTGAAGCTTTCTTT.

About this clonotype itself: Sequence at one end of the junction differs from germline and may be a read error. The chain employs TRBV6-1 and TRBJ2-3; 11 bases line up with TRBD1. This CDR3 has 18 residues. Germline V CDR1 and CDR2: MNHNS, SASEGT. The CDR3 sequence is CASRASPGQGVGTDTRYF. The CDR3 region has the DNA TGTGCCAGCAGGGCCAGTCCGGGACAGGGGGTAGGCACAGATACGCGGTATTTT.

For this clonotype: The junction differs from germline at one of its ends, possibly a read error. Here the CDR3 DNA reads TGTGCCAGCAGGAGCAGGACAGTTAGCAATCAGCCCCGGCATTTT. Translating it yields CASRSRTVSNQPRHF. V and J are TRBV6-1 and TRBJ1-5; D is perhaps TRBD1 (6 bases). CDR3 length: 15 residues. The germline gives CDR1 MNHNS, CDR2 SASEGT.